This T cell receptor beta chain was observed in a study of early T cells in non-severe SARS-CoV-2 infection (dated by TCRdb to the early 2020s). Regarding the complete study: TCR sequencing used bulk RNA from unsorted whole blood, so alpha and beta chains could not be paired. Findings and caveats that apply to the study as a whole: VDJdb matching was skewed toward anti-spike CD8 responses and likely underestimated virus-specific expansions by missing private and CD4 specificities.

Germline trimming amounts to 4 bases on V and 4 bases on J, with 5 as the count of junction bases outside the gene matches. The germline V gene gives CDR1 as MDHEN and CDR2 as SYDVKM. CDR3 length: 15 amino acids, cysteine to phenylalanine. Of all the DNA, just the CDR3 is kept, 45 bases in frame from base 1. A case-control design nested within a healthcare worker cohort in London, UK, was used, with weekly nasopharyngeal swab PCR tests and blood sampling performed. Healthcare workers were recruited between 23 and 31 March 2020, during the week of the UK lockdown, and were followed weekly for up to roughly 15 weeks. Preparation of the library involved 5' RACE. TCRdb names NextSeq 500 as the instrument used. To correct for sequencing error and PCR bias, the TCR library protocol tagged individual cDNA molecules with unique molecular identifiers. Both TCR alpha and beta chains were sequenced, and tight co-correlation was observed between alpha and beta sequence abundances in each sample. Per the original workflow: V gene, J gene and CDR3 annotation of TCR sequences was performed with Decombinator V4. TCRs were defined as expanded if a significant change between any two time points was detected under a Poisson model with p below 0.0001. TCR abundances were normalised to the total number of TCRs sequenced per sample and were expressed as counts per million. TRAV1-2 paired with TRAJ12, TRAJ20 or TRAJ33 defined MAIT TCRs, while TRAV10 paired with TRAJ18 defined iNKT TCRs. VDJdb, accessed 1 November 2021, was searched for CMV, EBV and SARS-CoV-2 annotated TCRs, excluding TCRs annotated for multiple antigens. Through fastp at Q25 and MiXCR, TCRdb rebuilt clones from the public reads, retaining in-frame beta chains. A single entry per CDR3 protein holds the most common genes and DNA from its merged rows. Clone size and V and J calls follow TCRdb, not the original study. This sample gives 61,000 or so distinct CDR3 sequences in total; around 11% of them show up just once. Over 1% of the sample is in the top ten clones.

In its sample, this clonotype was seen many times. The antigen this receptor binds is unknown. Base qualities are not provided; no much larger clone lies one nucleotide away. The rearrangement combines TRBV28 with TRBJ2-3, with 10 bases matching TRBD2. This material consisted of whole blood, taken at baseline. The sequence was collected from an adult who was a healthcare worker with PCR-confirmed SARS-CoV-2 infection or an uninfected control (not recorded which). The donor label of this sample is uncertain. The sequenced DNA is TGTGCCAGCAGTTCCCCAGCGGGGGGGCCAGATACGCAGTATTTT. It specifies CASSSPAGGPDTQYF.